This note documents a single TCR beta chain sequence. The data derive from a study of blood T cell repertoires in COVID-19. Study in general: Donors in the United States, Italy and Spain gave samples during acute or convalescent COVID-19. Nucleic acid was either cDNA or gDNA, and it came from T cells, B-cell-depleted T cells, or PBMCs.

In Seattle, patients joined the study during active infection and were tracked longitudinally. Germline CDR1 KGHDR, CDR2 SFDVKD. The CDR3 sequence is 17 residues long. V dropped 0 bases and J dropped 2 bases, with 14 bases sitting between them. Sequenced by immunoSEQ multiplex PCR; TCRdb stores in-frame clones only, minus some. The data show about 49,000 clones, around 86% seen once. This sequence was found in a woman aged 80 or over with COVID-19, enrolled during active disease. Material: peripheral blood. The V gene is TRBV24-1, the J gene TRBJ2-3, with a tentative D call TRBD2 (5 bases). CDR3 protein: CATSDLQRLAVTDTQYF. The DNA of the CDR3 is TGTGCCACCAGTGATTTGCAACGGCTAGCCGTCACAGATACGCAGTATTTT.